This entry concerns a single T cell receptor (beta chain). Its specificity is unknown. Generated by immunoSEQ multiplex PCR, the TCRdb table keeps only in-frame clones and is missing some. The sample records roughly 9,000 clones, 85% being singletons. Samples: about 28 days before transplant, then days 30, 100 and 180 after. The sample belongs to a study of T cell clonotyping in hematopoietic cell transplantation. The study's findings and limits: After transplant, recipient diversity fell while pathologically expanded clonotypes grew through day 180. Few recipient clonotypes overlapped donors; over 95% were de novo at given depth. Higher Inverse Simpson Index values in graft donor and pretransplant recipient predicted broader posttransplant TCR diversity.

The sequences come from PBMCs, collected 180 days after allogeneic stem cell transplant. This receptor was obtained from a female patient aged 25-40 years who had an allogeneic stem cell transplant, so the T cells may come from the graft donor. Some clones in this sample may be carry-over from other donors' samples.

CDR3 bases: TGTGCCTGGAGTCGGGCAACCCTCACAGATACGCAGTATTTT. It specifies CAWSRATLTDTQYF. The chain carries TRBV30 and TRBJ2-3; D uncertain. The CDR3 sequence is 14 residues long. Germline V gene lookup returns CDR1 GTSNPN and CDR2 SVGIG (reference sequence). Trimming removed 2 bases from V and 2 bases from J, with 11 bases in between.